Listed below are T cell receptor beta chains from one sample, sequenced in a study of PD-1 blockade in classical Hodgkin lymphoma. The protocol was immunoSEQ multiplex PCR, while the TCRdb copy is restricted to in-frame clones and leaves out a portion. The sample comprises roughly 28,000 clones, 78% of which are singletons, and roughly a third rests with the top ten. The sample was peripheral blood mononuclear cells (PBMCs), taken before the second cycle of nivolumab. The receptors were sampled from a human donor with classical Hodgkin lymphoma. Both conserved end residues are part of each CDR3. The D gene is left open where the match is weak. Only part of the rows carry a size: once, few, many, or a class if the clone is expanded.

J gene: TRBJ1-1
clone size: few
V gene: TRBV9
D gene: .
CDR3 DNA: TGTGCCAGCAGCGTAGGCCTACAGGGTCCCAACACTGAAGCTTTCTTT
CDR3 protein: CASSVGLQGPNTEAFF

J gene: TRBJ1-1
clone size: .
V gene: TRBV5-1
D gene: .
CDR3 DNA: TGCGCCAGCAGGGAGGGGGTGGGGATGAACACTGAAGCTTTCTTT
CDR3 protein: CASREGVGMNTEAFF

J gene: TRBJ1-2
clone size: .
V gene: TRBV18
D gene: .
CDR3 DNA: TGTGCCAGCTCAGGAACGGGCTACACCTTC
CDR3 protein: CASSGTGYTF

J gene: TRBJ1-3
clone size: .
V gene: TRBV7-6
D gene: .
CDR3 DNA: TGTGCCAGTAGACGGCGCTCTGGAAACACCATATATTTT
CDR3 protein: CASRRRSGNTIYF

J gene: TRBJ1-1
clone size: once
V gene: TRBV28
D gene: .
CDR3 DNA: TGTGCCAGCAGAGAGTCGCGGGGGATGAACACTGAAGCTTTCTTT
CDR3 protein: CASRESRGMNTEAFF

J gene: TRBJ1-5
clone size: .
V gene: TRBV9
D gene: .
CDR3 DNA: TGTGCCAGCAGCCCGACGGGAACCAATCAGCCCCAGCATTTT
CDR3 protein: CASSPTGTNQPQHF

J gene: TRBJ2-1
clone size: .
V gene: TRBV6-1
D gene: .
CDR3 DNA: TGTGCCAGCAGTGTACTAGAGAACAATGAGCAGTTCTTC
CDR3 protein: CASSVLENNEQFF

J gene: TRBJ2-5
clone size: once
V gene: TRBV4-2
D gene: TRBD2
CDR3 DNA: TGTGCCAGCAGCCAAGTATTTGCTCAGGGAGGGCAAGAGACCCAGTACTTC
CDR3 protein: CASSQVFAQGGQETQYF

J gene: TRBJ1-5
clone size: .
V gene: TRBV28
D gene: .
CDR3 DNA: TGTGCCAGCAGTTTATCAGGGAGCCAGCCCCAGCATTTT
CDR3 protein: CASSLSGSQPQHF

J gene: TRBJ2-5
clone size: .
V gene: TRBV6-5
D gene: TRBD1
CDR3 DNA: TGTGCCAGCAGTTACCAGCAAGGGGGCAGGGAGACCCAGTACTTC
CDR3 protein: CASSYQQGGRETQYF

J gene: TRBJ1-3
clone size: .
V gene: TRBV25-1
D gene: .
CDR3 DNA: TGTGCCAGCACCCCCGGGAGCTCTGGAAACACCATATATTTT
CDR3 protein: CASTPGSSGNTIYF

J gene: TRBJ1-6
clone size: .
V gene: TRBV4-2
D gene: .
CDR3 DNA: TGTGCCAGCAGCCTAGTGGGAAGGTATAATTCACCCCTCCACTTT
CDR3 protein: CASSLVGRYNSPLHF

J gene: TRBJ1-6
clone size: .
V gene: TRBV19
D gene: .
CDR3 DNA: TGTGCCAGTAAGGGGATTTCACCCCTCCACTTT
CDR3 protein: CASKGISPLHF

J gene: TRBJ1-5
clone size: .
V gene: TRBV4-2
D gene: TRBD1
CDR3 DNA: TGTGCCAGCAGCCAAGATGGACAGGGTAGTCAGCCCCAGCATTTT
CDR3 protein: CASSQDGQGSQPQHF

J gene: TRBJ2-5
clone size: .
V gene: TRBV18
D gene: .
CDR3 DNA: TGTGCCAGCTCACCACAGGGATTCTCGGAAGAGACCCAGTACTTC
CDR3 protein: CASSPQGFSEETQYF

J gene: TRBJ1-5
clone size: .
V gene: TRBV11-2
D gene: .
CDR3 DNA: TGTGCCAGCAGCTTAGGTCGGACTAACAATCAGCCCCAGCATTTT
CDR3 protein: CASSLGRTNNQPQHF

J gene: TRBJ1-1
clone size: .
V gene: TRBV19
D gene: TRBD1
CDR3 DNA: TGTGCCAGTAGTACTTCCTACCCCCGGGACAGGGGGGGGAACACTGAAGCTTTCTTT
CDR3 protein: CASSTSYPRDRGGNTEAFF

J gene: TRBJ2-3
clone size: .
V gene: TRBV11-3
D gene: .
CDR3 DNA: TGTGCCAGCAGCTTAGCGTTCCAGGCAGATACGCAGTATTTT
CDR3 protein: CASSLAFQADTQYF

J gene: TRBJ2-3
clone size: .
V gene: TRBV9
D gene: .
CDR3 DNA: TGTGCCAGCAGCCCCCCCGGGGGGCTGAGCACAGATACGCAGTATTTT
CDR3 protein: CASSPPGGLSTDTQYF

J gene: TRBJ2-1
clone size: few
V gene: TRBV10-3
D gene: .
CDR3 DNA: TGTGCCATCAGTGCAATAGGTTACAATGAGCAGTTCTTC
CDR3 protein: CAISAIGYNEQFF

J gene: TRBJ2-2
clone size: .
V gene: TRBV9
D gene: .
CDR3 DNA: TGTGCCAGCAGTGCGAAGGGACCCGGGAACACCGGGGAGCTGTTTTTT
CDR3 protein: CASSAKGPGNTGELFF

J gene: TRBJ1-6
clone size: few
V gene: TRBV6-5
D gene: TRBD1
CDR3 DNA: TGTGCCAGCGGGTACAGGGGGCAGGATAATTCACCCCTCCACTTT
CDR3 protein: CASGYRGQDNSPLHF

J gene: TRBJ2-7
clone size: medium-sized
V gene: TRBV11-3
D gene: .
CDR3 DNA: TGTGCCAGCAGCTTAGGCCGTTGGGGGAAGCAGTACTTC
CDR3 protein: CASSLGRWGKQYF

J gene: TRBJ1-2
clone size: .
V gene: TRBV19
D gene: .
CDR3 DNA: TGTGCCAGTAGGCTGACAGCGCGCTATGGCTACACCTTC
CDR3 protein: CASRLTARYGYTF

J gene: TRBJ2-7
clone size: .
V gene: TRBV7-2
D gene: .
CDR3 DNA: TGTGCCAGCAGCTCCGGGAGTTCGGGGGTCTACGAGCAGTACTTC
CDR3 protein: CASSSGSSGVYEQYF

J gene: TRBJ2-7
clone size: .
V gene: TRBV28
D gene: TRBD1
CDR3 DNA: TGTGCCAGCAGCTCAGAGGGGTCCGGGACAGGGGACGTGAGGCAGTACTTC
CDR3 protein: CASSSEGSGTGDVRQYF

J gene: TRBJ2-7
clone size: .
V gene: TRBV5-1
D gene: TRBD1
CDR3 DNA: TGCGCCAGTTTGCCTGACAGGGGGGTCTACGAGCAGTACTTC
CDR3 protein: CASLPDRGVYEQYF

J gene: TRBJ2-7
clone size: .
V gene: TRBV25-1
D gene: TRBD2
CDR3 DNA: TGTGCCAGCAGTCCAGGACTAGCTTCTTTCGAGCAGTACTTC
CDR3 protein: CASSPGLASFEQYF

J gene: TRBJ1-1
clone size: .
V gene: TRBV7-9
D gene: .
CDR3 DNA: TGTGCCAGCATCACGACAGGGAACACTGAAGCTTTCTTT
CDR3 protein: CASITTGNTEAFF

J gene: TRBJ1-6
clone size: once
V gene: TRBV7-8
D gene: .
CDR3 DNA: TGTGCCAGCAGCTCGCAGGAGAATTCACCCCTCCACTTT
CDR3 protein: CASSSQENSPLHF

J gene: TRBJ2-1
clone size: .
V gene: TRBV9
D gene: .
CDR3 DNA: TGTGCCAGCAGCGTAGGGGGGACATCCGTCTTTGAGCAGTTCTTC
CDR3 protein: CASSVGGTSVFEQFF

J gene: TRBJ1-4
clone size: .
V gene: TRBV28
D gene: .
CDR3 DNA: TGTGCCAGCAGTTTAGGGCTGAAACTGTTTTTT
CDR3 protein: CASSLGLKLFF

J gene: TRBJ1-1
clone size: .
V gene: TRBV27
D gene: .
CDR3 DNA: TGTGCCAGCAGTCTCCTGGGGCCCTACACTGAAGCTTTCTTT
CDR3 protein: CASSLLGPYTEAFF

J gene: TRBJ2-5
clone size: medium-sized
V gene: TRBV2
D gene: .
CDR3 DNA: TGTGCCAGCAGTGAAGACAGGGTAGAGACCCAGTACTTC
CDR3 protein: CASSEDRVETQYF

J gene: TRBJ2-7
clone size: .
V gene: TRBV4-2
D gene: .
CDR3 DNA: TGTGCCAGCAGCCAAGATCGAGGGGGTCCCTACGAGCAGTACTTC
CDR3 protein: CASSQDRGGPYEQYF

J gene: TRBJ1-2
clone size: .
V gene: TRBV21-1
D gene: .
CDR3 DNA: TGTGCCAGCAGCAGGTCTGCGGGGGGCTACACCTTC
CDR3 protein: CASSRSAGGYTF

J gene: TRBJ1-4
clone size: .
V gene: TRBV2
D gene: TRBD1
CDR3 DNA: TGTGCCAGCAGTCGGGACAGGGATCGAGAAAAACTGTTTTTT
CDR3 protein: CASSRDRDREKLFF

J gene: TRBJ2-1
clone size: once
V gene: TRBV4-2
D gene: .
CDR3 DNA: TGTGCCAGCAGCCAAGGGCAGGGCGGTCGCTCTGAGCAGTTCTTC
CDR3 protein: CASSQGQGGRSEQFF

J gene: TRBJ1-1
clone size: .
V gene: TRBV19
D gene: TRBD1
CDR3 DNA: TGTGCCAGTAGTAATTTACAGGGGGCCGGTGAAGCTTTCTTT
CDR3 protein: CASSNLQGAGEAFF

J gene: TRBJ2-5
clone size: .
V gene: TRBV19
D gene: .
CDR3 DNA: TGTGCCAGTAGTATAGGGGGTGTACGGGAGACCCAGTACTTC
CDR3 protein: CASSIGGVRETQYF

J gene: TRBJ2-5
clone size: .
V gene: TRBV5-6
D gene: .
CDR3 DNA: TGTGCCAGCAGCTTGCCACTTCAAGAGACCCAGTACTTC
CDR3 protein: CASSLPLQETQYF

J gene: TRBJ2-1
clone size: .
V gene: TRBV4-3
D gene: TRBD2
CDR3 DNA: TGCGCCAGCAGCCAAGATCGACTAGCGGGGGGGATCAGGCAGTTCTTC
CDR3 protein: CASSQDRLAGGIRQFF

J gene: TRBJ1-5
clone size: once
V gene: TRBV6-6
D gene: TRBD1
CDR3 DNA: TGTGCCAGCAGTTACATAGACAGGGGGGATCAGCCCCAGCATTTT
CDR3 protein: CASSYIDRGDQPQHF

J gene: TRBJ2-7
clone size: .
V gene: TRBV5-1
D gene: .
CDR3 DNA: TGCGCCAGCAGCCGACAGGGAGGCGACGAGCAGTACTTC
CDR3 protein: CASSRQGGDEQYF

J gene: TRBJ1-1
clone size: .
V gene: TRBV6-4
D gene: TRBD1
CDR3 DNA: TGTGCCAGCAAAGCACAGGGGTGGGAGACTGAAGCTTTCTTT
CDR3 protein: CASKAQGWETEAFF

J gene: TRBJ1-2
clone size: .
V gene: TRBV18
D gene: .
CDR3 DNA: TGTGCCAGCTCACCAGGTCTCTCGGGCGAAGATGGCTACACCTTC
CDR3 protein: CASSPGLSGEDGYTF

J gene: TRBJ2-6
clone size: .
V gene: TRBV6-5
D gene: .
CDR3 DNA: TGTGCCAGCCGGGACTTTTCTTCTGGGGCCAACGTCCTGACTTTC
CDR3 protein: CASRDFSSGANVLTF

J gene: TRBJ1-6
clone size: .
V gene: TRBV27
D gene: .
CDR3 DNA: TGTGCCAGCAGTTTTTTTGGGGGCGTTATTAATTCACCCCTCCACTTT
CDR3 protein: CASSFFGGVINSPLHF